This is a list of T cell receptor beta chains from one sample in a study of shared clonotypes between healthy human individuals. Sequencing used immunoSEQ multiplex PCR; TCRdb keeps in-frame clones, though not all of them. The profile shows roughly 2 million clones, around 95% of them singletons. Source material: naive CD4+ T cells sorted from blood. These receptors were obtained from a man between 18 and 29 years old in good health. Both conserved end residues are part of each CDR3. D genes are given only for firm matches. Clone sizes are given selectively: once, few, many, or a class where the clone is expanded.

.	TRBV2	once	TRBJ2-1	TGTGCCAGCATGCTGGAGGCCTCCTACAATGAGCAGTTCTTC	CASMLEASYNEQFF
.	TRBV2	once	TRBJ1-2	TGTGCCAGCAGTGAATCGGATTACGGCTACACCTTC	CASSESDYGYTF
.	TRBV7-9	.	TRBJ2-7	TGTGCCAGCAGCTTTTTGAGCACCTACGAGCAGTACTTC	CASSFLSTYEQYF
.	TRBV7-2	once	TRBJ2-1	TGTGCCAGCAGCGCCCGAGACACGTACAATGAGCAGTTCTTC	CASSARDTYNEQFF
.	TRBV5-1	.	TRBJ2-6	TGCGCCAGCAGCTTGATGGACTCCTTAACCATCTCTGGGGCCAACGTCCTGACTTTC	CASSLMDSLTISGANVLTF
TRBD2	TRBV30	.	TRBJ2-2	TGTGCCTGGAGTAGAGGGAAGAATAGCGGGGGAACCGGGGAGCTGTTTTTT	CAWSRGKNSGGTGELFF
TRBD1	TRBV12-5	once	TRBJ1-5	TGTGCTAGTGGTTTGGTATTGGGACAGGCCAAAAATCAGCCCCAGCATTTT	CASGLVLGQAKNQPQHF
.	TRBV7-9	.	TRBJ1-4	TGTGCCAGCAGCCTCGACTATAATGAAAAACTGTTTTTT	CASSLDYNEKLFF
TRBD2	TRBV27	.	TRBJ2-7	TGTGCCAGCAGTTCTATGCCCCGCCAGACTAGCGGGGGGCTCCACTACGAGCAGTACTTC	CASSSMPRQTSGGLHYEQYF
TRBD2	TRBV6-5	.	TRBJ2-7	TGTGCCAGCAGTTATTCCTCCGGGGGGAGCTCCTACGAGCAGTACTTC	CASSYSSGGSSYEQYF
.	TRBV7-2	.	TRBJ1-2	TGTGCCAGCAGCCCGAGTGGCTATGGCTACACCTTC	CASSPSGYGYTF
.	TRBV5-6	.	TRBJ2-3	TGTGCCAGCAGCCCGTACGCAGGCCCTAGCACAGATACGCAGTATTTT	CASSPYAGPSTDTQYF
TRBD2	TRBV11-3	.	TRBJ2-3	TGTGCCAGCAGCTTAGATCACCCGGGAGGGCCCTTGCATTTT	CASSLDHPGGPLHF
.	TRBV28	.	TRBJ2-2	TGTGCCAGCAGTCCCCCCAACCACACCGGGGAGCTGTTTTTT	CASSPPNHTGELFF
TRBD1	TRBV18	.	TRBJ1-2	TGTGCCAGCTCGCCGGGACAGGGGGCAAGAGATTACGGCTACACCTTC	CASSPGQGARDYGYTF
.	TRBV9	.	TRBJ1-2	TGTGCCACACGACCCTGGGGGTTATATGGCTACACCTTC	CATRPWGLYGYTF
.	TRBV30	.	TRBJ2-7	TGTGCCTGGAGTCCGTCCTCCTACGAGCAGTACTTC	CAWSPSSYEQYF
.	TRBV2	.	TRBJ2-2	TGTGCCAGCACCGGACAGCCGATCATGAACACCGGGGAGCTGTTTTTT	CASTGQPIMNTGELFF
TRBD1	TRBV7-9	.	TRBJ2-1	TGTGCCAGCAGCTCGGGACAGGGTCTGGGTAATGAGCAGTTCTTC	CASSSGQGLGNEQFF
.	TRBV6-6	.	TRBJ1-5	TGTGCCAGCATCGGACTTCAGGGGTATAGCAATCAGCCCCAGCATTTT	CASIGLQGYSNQPQHF
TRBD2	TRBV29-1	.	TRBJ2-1	TGCAGCGCCGGTGGGTATGGAGCGGGGCCCTACAATGAGCAGTTCTTC	CSAGGYGAGPYNEQFF
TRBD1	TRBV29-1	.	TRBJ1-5	TGCAGCGTTGAGGGAAGGGGGCCAGGGCAGCCCCAGCATTTT	CSVEGRGPGQPQHF
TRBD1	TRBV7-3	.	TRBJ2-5	TGTGCCAGCAGCCTCCAGGGACAGGGGGCGGTGGAGACCCAGTACTTC	CASSLQGQGAVETQYF
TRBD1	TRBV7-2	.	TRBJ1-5	TGTGCCAGCAGCTTAGAACCGACAGGGCTGGTATTCCATCAGCCCCAGCATTTT	CASSLEPTGLVFHQPQHF
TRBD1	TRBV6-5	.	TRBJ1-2	TGTGCCAGCAGTTACTCGGACAGGGATCGCTATGGCTACACCTTC	CASSYSDRDRYGYTF
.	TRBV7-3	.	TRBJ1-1	TGTGCCAGCAGCCTTCGGATGGGCACTGAAGCTTTCTTT	CASSLRMGTEAFF
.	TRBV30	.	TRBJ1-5	TGTGCCTGGAGTGCCCCGACAGCTAGCAATCAGCCCCAGCATTTT	CAWSAPTASNQPQHF
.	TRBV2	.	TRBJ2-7	TGTGCCAGCAGTGAAGGACGGGGGCCCCCCTACGAGCAGTACTTC	CASSEGRGPPYEQYF
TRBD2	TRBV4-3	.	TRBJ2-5	TGCGCCAGCAGCCAAGATCCTAGCGGGACCCAGTACTTC	CASSQDPSGTQYF
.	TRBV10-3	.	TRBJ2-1	TGTGCCATCAGTGAGTCTGATAAGGAATACAATGAGCAGTTCTTC	CAISESDKEYNEQFF
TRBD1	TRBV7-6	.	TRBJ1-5	TGTGCCAGCAGCCAGGACAGGGATCAGCCCCAGCATTTT	CASSQDRDQPQHF
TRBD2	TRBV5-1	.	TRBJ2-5	TGCGCCAGCAGCTTAGGCGGGGGGTTAAGCCAAGAGACCCAGTACTTC	CASSLGGGLSQETQYF
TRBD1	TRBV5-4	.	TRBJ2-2	TGTGCCAGCAGCCCGGGACAGGGGGCGGCCGGGGAGCTGTTTTTT	CASSPGQGAAGELFF
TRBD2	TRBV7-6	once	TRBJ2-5	TGTGCCAGCAGCGGGACTAGCGGGGGGGCGGAGACCCAGTACTTC	CASSGTSGGAETQYF
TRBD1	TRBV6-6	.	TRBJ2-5	TGTGCCAGCAGTCGCCAGACAGGGTGGATTGAGACCCAGTACTTC	CASSRQTGWIETQYF
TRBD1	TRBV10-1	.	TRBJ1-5	TGCGCCAGCAACTCGACAGGGTATAGGCTGCAGCCCCAGCATTTT	CASNSTGYRLQPQHF
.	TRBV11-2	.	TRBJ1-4	TGTGCCAGCAGCTGGACTCCAACTAATGAAAAACTGTTTTTT	CASSWTPTNEKLFF
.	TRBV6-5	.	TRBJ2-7	TGTGCCAGCAGTTACTCGACCCCCTACGGGCCATACGAGCAGTACTTC	CASSYSTPYGPYEQYF
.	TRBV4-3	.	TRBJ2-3	TGCGCCAGCAGCCAAGGTCACAGGAGCACAGATACGCAGTATTTT	CASSQGHRSTDTQYF
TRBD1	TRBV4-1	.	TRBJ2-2	TGCGCCAGCAGCCGGTCAGATACAGGGGCCGGGGAGCTGTTTTTT	CASSRSDTGAGELFF
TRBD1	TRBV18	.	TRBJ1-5	TGTGCCAGCTCACCGGGACAGGGGTACAATCAGCCCCAGCATTTT	CASSPGQGYNQPQHF
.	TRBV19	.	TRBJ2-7	TGTGCCAGTAGTATGGGTGAGAACTACGAGCAGTACTTC	CASSMGENYEQYF
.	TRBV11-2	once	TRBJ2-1	TGTGCCAGCAGCTTAGGGGGGCCTAGCTACAATGAGCAGTTCTTC	CASSLGGPSYNEQFF
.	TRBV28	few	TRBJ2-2	TGTGCCAGCAGTTTCCGTAACACCGGGGAGCTGTTTTTT	CASSFRNTGELFF
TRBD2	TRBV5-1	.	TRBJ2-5	TGCGCCAGCAGCTCAATAGCGGGAGGGCCCTGGGAGACCCAGTACTTC	CASSSIAGGPWETQYF
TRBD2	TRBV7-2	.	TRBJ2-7	TGTGCCAGCAGCTTAACTTCGGGAGGGCCTTACGAGCAGTACTTC	CASSLTSGGPYEQYF
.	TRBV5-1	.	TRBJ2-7	TGCGCCAGCAGCTCAGGGGAAAGATACGAGCAGTACTTC	CASSSGERYEQYF
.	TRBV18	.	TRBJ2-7	TGTGCCAGCTCACCGACACAGGTGGGTAGCTACGAGCAGTACTTC	CASSPTQVGSYEQYF
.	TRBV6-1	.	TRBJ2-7	TGTGCCAGCAGCGAGAGACCGAGCTCCTACGAGCAGTACTTC	CASSERPSSYEQYF
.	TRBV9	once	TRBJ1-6	TGTGCCAGCAGCGTCGATCCTCTGGGGTCACCCCTCCACTTT	CASSVDPLGSPLHF
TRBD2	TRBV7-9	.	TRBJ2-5	TGTGCCAGCAGCTTAGGAGGGTATAGCGGGGGTACAGAGACCCAGTACTTC	CASSLGGYSGGTETQYF
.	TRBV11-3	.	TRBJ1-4	TGTGCCAGCAGCTTATACCCTTTTAAGGAAAAACTGTTTTTT	CASSLYPFKEKLFF
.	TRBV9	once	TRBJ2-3	TGTGCCAGCAGCGCCCAGTCTAGCACAGATACGCAGTATTTT	CASSAQSSTDTQYF